A selection of T cell receptor beta chains follows, all from one sample in a study of identical twins. TCRdb fed the 5' RACE reads into MiXCR, producing one record per CDR3 protein. This repertoire shows about 460,000 distinct CDR3 sequences, approximately 14% found once; its top ten account for about 0.52%. The same sample was also used in a study of yellow fever vaccine responses in identical twins.

What was sequenced was CD4+ T cells sorted from blood. The receptors stem from a woman under 30 in good health. CDR3s include the opening cysteine and the closing phenylalanine or tryptophan. For some rows the clone size is stated as once, few or many, or as a class when expanded; others skip it.

TRBJ1-5	many	TRBV5-1	CASSLGAGENQPQHF
TRBJ1-5	few	TRBV12-3/TRBV12-4	CASSLVASNQPQHF
TRBJ1-5	NA	TRBV5-1	CASSWEGGNQPQHF
TRBJ2-4	NA	TRBV6-1	CASSDLRIAKNIQYF
TRBJ2-7	many	TRBV21-1	CASSKKIYEQYF
TRBJ2-7	few	TRBV5-8	CASSWDRGLSYEQYF
TRBJ2-7	many	TRBV29-1	CSSTKGDEQYF
TRBJ2-2	many	TRBV7-2	CASSPLGAGELFF
TRBJ2-1	many	TRBV11-2	CASSLVGTSGRASYNEQFF
TRBJ2-1	NA	TRBV7-6	CASSLGTGGNDEQFF
TRBJ2-3	NA	TRBV5-1	CASSSYSPVPGLAGGPTDTQYF
TRBJ2-7	NA	TRBV5-1	CASSLVSASGNSYEQYF
TRBJ2-3	few	TRBV29-1	CSGEGGSASDTQYF
TRBJ2-1	once	TRBV5-1	CASSLRSGGASNEQFF
TRBJ2-7	NA	TRBV7-2	CASSLTAGPSYEQYF
TRBJ2-1	NA	TRBV5-1	CASSLGTQDYNEQFF
TRBJ2-1	few	TRBV20-1	CSARGTGGGNEQFF
TRBJ1-1	NA	TRBV9	CASSPGTGPSNTEAFF
TRBJ2-7	few	TRBV5-1	CASSFGTLSSYEQYF
TRBJ1-1	few	TRBV4-1	CASSQGGIWEDKNTEAFF
TRBJ1-1	NA	TRBV28	CASSYQGRDTEAFF
TRBJ2-3	few	TRBV12-3/TRBV12-4	CASREAGRGGKTDTQYF
TRBJ2-7	few	TRBV12-3/TRBV12-4	CASSPTGGGEQYF
TRBJ2-1	NA	TRBV20-1	CSAGGSRGGREQFF
TRBJ2-1	NA	TRBV6-1	CASRSKDGNEQFF
TRBJ2-3	NA	TRBV6-5	CASSFGGGRITDTQYF
TRBJ2-7	NA	TRBV5-1	CASSLNRGGMSSYEQYF